The text below deals with one TCR beta chain. Indicated time point: week 3, after first cycle of checkpoint inhibitor. Here immunoSEQ multiplex PCR was the method, and the copy in TCRdb shows in-frame clones only, minus some. The data hold over 5,500 clones, with 81% observed a single time. The data belong to a study of blood T cell dynamics during melanoma immunotherapy. The ends were cut back, 0 bases at V and 5 bases at J, with 11 bases in the middle. The CDR3 loop spans 15 amino acids. CDR1 and CDR2 (germline): SGHRS, YFSETQ. The TCR was taken from a human donor with melanoma. Sequencing used blood, obtained from a patient treated with checkpoint blockade. The chain uses TRBV5-1 and TRBJ1-4; D call uncertain. In DNA, the CDR3 is TGCGCCAGCAGCTTGGGCCGGTTCGAGAATGAAAAACTGTTTTTT. This codes for CASSLGRFENEKLFF.